These 3 T cell receptor beta chains were sequenced from one sample in a study of T cell repertoires in cytomegalovirus infection. A single record per CDR3 protein comes from TCRdb applying MiXCR to the reads. Among about 600,000 distinct CDR3 sequences listed, 20% to 25% were seen once. The sample consisted of CD8+ T cells from PBMCs. These receptors were taken from a human donor in good health (CMV status not recorded). Some clones in this sample may be carry-over from other donors' samples.

V is TRBV12-3 or TRBV12-4 and J is TRBJ1-2; maybe TRBD1 (6 bases). The CDR3 sequence is 13 residues long. The V end lost 10 bases, the J end lost 2 bases, and 14 bases lay between the germline ends. The CDR3 loop is CATQQGRNYGYTF. Here the CDR3 DNA reads TGTGCCACTCAACAGGGTCGCAACTATGGCTACACCTTC.

In its sample, this clonotype was seen many times. This chain joins TRBV19 and TRBJ2-1, with TRBD2 matching 13 bases. Germline V CDR1 and CDR2: LNHDA, SQIVND (reference sequence). V gave up 8 bases and J gave up 6 bases; unmatched junction bases: 7. This CDR3 has 15 residues. The CDR3 is CASPTSGGTCNEQFF. CDR3 nucleotides: TGTGCCAGTCCGACTAGCGGGGGGACGTGCAATGAGCAGTTCTTC.

In this sample, this clonotype turned up a few times. The rearrangement uses TRBV7-9 and TRBJ2-7; D gene uncertain. The CDR3 has 13 amino acids. V dropped 5 bases and J dropped 1 base, with 9 bases sitting between them. CDR1 and CDR2 (germline): SEHNR, FQNEAQ (reference sequence). Written as DNA, the CDR3 is TGTGCCAGCAGCATACCCTTTTCCTACGAGCAGTACTTC. Protein sequence: CASSIPFSYEQYF. The variable domain in full, completed from reference TRBV7-9 and TRBJ2-7, reads DTGVSQNPRHKITKRGQNVTFRCDPISEHNRLYWYRQTLGQGPEFLTYFQNEAQLEKSRLLSDRFSAERPKGSFSTLEIQRTEQGDSAMYLCASSIPFSYEQYFGPGTRLTVT.